In this sample, the clone carrying this TCR beta chain turned up many times. Its specificity is not known. The data stem from a study of blood T cells in healthy people across ages. Study conclusions and caveats: Researchers deemed the diversity estimates from one million T cells underestimates. Per million T cells, TCR beta diversity dropped about linearly as age rose.

A second PCR of 7 to 11 cycles used a sample-barcoded 5' primer and a J-beta primer mix. Sequencing recovered at least 3 million CDR3-containing paired-end reads from each sample. TCRdb redid the calling of the 5' RACE reads with MiXCR, one entry per CDR3 protein. The table records 1.5 million to 2 million distinct CDR3 sequences, roughly 28% of them present only once. Ranging in age from about 6 to 95, the donors were healthy Caucasian individuals from Russia. The CDR3 runs 13 residues. Trimming shortened V by 4 bases and J by 3 bases, and 10 bases separated the two germline ends. Germline CDR1 SGHKS, CDR2 YYEKEE (reference sequence).

This chain uses TRBV5-5 with TRBJ1-2; maybe TRBD1 (5 bases). The sequenced material came from blood. This clonotype originated in a woman under 40 in good health. The CDR3 sequence is CASSPRVDYGYTF. The CDR3 DNA follows: TGTGCCAGCAGCCCCAGGGTGGACTATGGCTACACCTTC.